A single T cell receptor beta chain is shown here with its context. Sequencing was performed with immunoSEQ multiplex PCR; in TCRdb, only in-frame clones are kept and a portion is missing. The table lists millions of clones, about 95% of them singletons. The sample originates from a study of shared clonotypes between healthy human individuals. The V end lost 3 bases, the J end lost 3 bases, and 15 bases lay between the germline ends. This CDR3 is 15 amino acids long. Germline values: CDR1 SGHRS, CDR2 YFSETQ. CD45RO negativity and positive selection for CCR7 defined naive CD8 cells, a population that excluded terminally differentiated effector memory CD45RA+ cells.

Material for sequencing was naive CD8+ T cells sorted from blood. The TCR originated in a man aged 18 to 30 in good health. V is TRBV5-1 and J is TRBJ1-1, with a possible D match to TRBD1 (6 bases). CDR3 in DNA: TGCGCCAGCAGCTCGGAGGACAGTCTGTACACTGAAGCTTTCTTT. It yields the protein CASSSEDSLYTEAFF.